The 32 T cell receptor beta chains presented below share a single source sample, sequenced in a study of blood T cell repertoires in COVID-19. Some clones are missing from TCRdb's copy, which holds only in-frame ones; the method was immunoSEQ multiplex PCR. The sample records approximately 200,000 clones, more than 80% being singletons. Material for sequencing was peripheral blood. Every receptor here comes from a woman older than 75 with acute or convalescent COVID-19.

This chain joins TRBV21-1 and TRBJ2-7; the table assigns TRBD2, which was not confirmed against the DNA. TRBV21-1 is designated a pseudogene. The CDR3 loop spans 13 amino acids. CDR3 region: CASSKLHCYEQYF. CDR3 bases: TGTGCCAGCAGCAAACTTCACTGCTACGAGCAGTACTTC.

This chain links TRBV3-1 (or the pseudogene TRBV3-2) with TRBJ1-6, with 7 bases identical to TRBD1. The CDR3 has 15 residues. Germline V CDR1 and CDR2: LGHDT, YNNKEL (reference sequence). V shed 2 bases and J 10 bases; nucleotides not matched to a gene: 8. The CDR3 bases are TGTGCCAGCAGCCAATTGATAACAGGGGAATCACCCCTCCACTTT. It codes for CASSQLITGESPLHF.

The table lists this clone with a count of one. The V and J genes are TRBV7-2 and TRBJ1-2; 10 positions agree with TRBD1. Germline CDR1 SGHTA, CDR2 FQGNSA. Trimming cost V 5 bases and J 8 bases; bases outside gene matches: 8. The CDR3 loop spans 14 amino acids. The CDR3 is CASSRPGTGAGYTF. The CDR3 coding sequence is TGTGCCAGCAGCCGTCCCGGGACAGGGGCCGGCTACACCTTC. The full variable domain, with the rest looked up from reference TRBV7-2 and TRBJ1-2, is GAGVSQSPSNKVTEKGKDVELRCDPISGHTALYWYRQSLGQGLEFLIYFQGNSAPDKSGLPSDRFSAERTGGSVSTLTIQRTQQEDSAVYLCASSRPGTGAGYTFGSGTRLTVV.

The chain has TRBV5-6 and TRBJ2-7, with 7 nucleotides matching TRBD1. The trim removed 0 bases at V and 3 bases at J, leaving 6 bases unmatched. Looked up from germline, CDR1 is SGHDT and CDR2 is YYEEEE. This CDR3 comprises 15 residues. This chain's CDR3 is CASSLADRVVYEQYF. CDR3 nucleotides: TGTGCCAGCAGCTTGGCCGACAGGGTGGTCTACGAGCAGTACTTC.

The V call is TRBV11-2, the J call TRBJ2-3; D perhaps matches TRBD1 (6 bases). This CDR3 has 12 amino acids. Germline V gene sequence: CDR1 SGHAT, CDR2 FQNNGV. V lost 5 bases, J lost 9 bases, and 12 bases lay in between. The CDR3 spells CASSPEGETQYF. As DNA, the CDR3 is TGTGCCAGCAGCCCCGAGGGGGAAACGCAGTATTTT. Together with reference TRBV11-2 and TRBJ2-3, the CDR3 gives the full variable domain: EAGVAQSPRYKIIEKRQSVAFWCNPISGHATLYWYQQILGQGPKLLIQFQNNGVVDDSQLPKDRFSAERLKGVDSTLKIQPAKLEDSAVYLCASSPEGETQYFGPGTRLTVL.

The gene calls are TRBV3-1 (or the pseudogene TRBV3-2) and TRBJ1-4, with a tentative D call TRBD1 (6 bases). Trimming removed 3 bases at V and 7 bases at J, with 15 bases between. In germline, CDR1 is LGHDT, CDR2 YNNKEL (reference sequence). The CDR3 covers 15 residues. The CDR3 loop is CASSHEGVVGEKLFF. The CDR3 bases are TGTGCCAGCAGCCACGAGGGGGTCGTCGGTGAAAAACTGTTTTTT.

This clone was counted between two and nine times. The genes are TRBV5-1 and TRBJ2-7; a weak D match, TRBD1 (5 bases). The CDR3 loop spans 15 amino acids. CDR1 SGHRS and CDR2 YFSETQ come from the germline V gene. Trimming shortened V by 0 bases and J by 7 bases, and 17 bases separated the two germline ends. CDR3 amino acids: CASSLEGQGLGEQYF. CDR3 nucleotides: TGCGCCAGCAGCTTGGAGGGTCAGGGATTGGGTGAGCAGTACTTC.

This clone was observed once. The chain links TRBV5-4 to TRBJ2-3; 7 nucleotides match TRBD1. Per germline, CDR1 SGHNT and CDR2 YYREEE (reference sequence). J was trimmed by 0 bases and V by 4 bases; bases with no gene match: 5. CDR3 length: 15 residues. CDR3 loop: CASSLTGSSTDTQYF. CDR3 sequence (DNA): TGTGCCAGCAGCCTGACAGGGTCTAGCACAGATACGCAGTATTTT.

The chain couples TRBV9 to TRBJ1-3; 7 bases map to TRBD1. CDR3 size: 14 residues. Germline CDR1 and CDR2: SGDLS and YYNGEE. The junction had 3 bases not matched to a gene; V was cut back by 4 bases and J by 2 bases. The CDR3 nucleotides are TGTGCCAGCAGCTATCAGGGGGCTGGAAACACCATATATTTT. It is translated as CASSYQGAGNTIYF.

This clone was found once. The chain has TRBV28 and TRBJ2-1; D not resolved. Trimming removed 5 bases at V and 6 bases at J, with 5 bases between. Per the germline V gene, CDR1 is MDHEN and CDR2 is SYDVKM. CDR3 length: 11 amino acids. The CDR3 bases are TGTGCCAGCAGTACTCGCAATGAGCAGTTCTTC. The encoded protein is CASSTRNEQFF. Full variable domain (missing parts from reference TRBV28 and TRBJ2-1): DVKVTQSSRYLVKRTGEKVFLECVQDMDHENMFWYRQDPGLGLRLIYFSYDVKMKEKGDIPEGYSVSREKKERFSLILESASTNQTSMYLCASSTRNEQFFGPGTRLTVL.

The chain joins TRBV6-6 to TRBJ1-3, with D possibly being TRBD1 (5 bases). V shed 6 bases and J shed 4 bases, with 22 bases lying between them. The germline V gene has CDR1 MNHNY and CDR2 SVGAGI (reference sequence). The CDR3 length is 17 residues. This CDR3 is CASSRTPGLRLGNTIYF. In nucleotides, the CDR3 is TGTGCCAGCAGCCGAACCCCGGGACTTAGGCTGGGAAACACCATATATTTT.

A remark on this clone: In the same sample, other DNA sequences code for this CDR3. V and J are TRBV5-4 and TRBJ2-7; D is possibly TRBD2 (5 bases). CDR3 size: 14 residues. V lost 1 base, J lost 0 bases, and 8 bases lay in between. Germline-derived CDR1 and CDR2 are SGHNT and YYREEE (reference sequence). Here the CDR3 reads CASSLTGNSYEQYF. The CDR3 DNA sequence: TGTGCCAGCAGCTTGACGGGAAACTCCTACGAGCAGTACTTC.

In its sample, this clone was seen a few times. The chain links TRBV3-1 (or the pseudogene TRBV3-2) to TRBJ1-2, with D perhaps TRBD1 (5 bases). CDR3 length: 13 amino acids. In germline, CDR1 is LGHDT, CDR2 YNNKEL (reference sequence). Trimming pared 1 base from V and 2 bases from J, leaving 5 bases between. CDR3 DNA: TGTGCCAGCAGCCAAGCAGGGAACTATGGCTACACCTTC. Protein sequence: CASSQAGNYGYTF.

The V gene is TRBV27, the J gene TRBJ2-3; 11 nucleotides agree with TRBD2. V dropped 6 bases and J dropped 7; count of bases not matched to a gene: 9. Germline CDR1 is MNHEY and CDR2 is SMNVEV (reference sequence). This CDR3 spans 15 amino acids. The DNA for the CDR3 is TGTGCCAGCAGGAGACTAGCGGGGAGAATAAATACGCAGTATTTT. Its protein is CASRRLAGRINTQYF.

The rearrangement joins TRBV11-3 to TRBJ2-7; 11 bases match TRBD2. After removal of 5 bases from V and 4 bases from J, the junction contained 4 bases not matched to a gene. The germline gives CDR1 SGHNT, CDR2 YENEEA. This CDR3 contains 14 residues. CDR3 sequence: CASSLLAGEYEQYF. Written as DNA, the CDR3 is TGTGCCAGCAGCCTACTAGCGGGGGAATACGAGCAGTACTTC.

The V call is TRBV10-2, the J call TRBJ1-5; 8 bases map to TRBD1. The CDR3 covers 15 residues. The ends lost 1 base at V and 6 bases at J; junction bases unmatched: 5. The germline gives CDR1 WSHSY, CDR2 SAAADI. This CDR3 reads CASSEYQDRGQPQHF. CDR3 nucleotide sequence: TGCGCCAGCAGTGAGTATCAAGACAGGGGTCAGCCCCAGCATTTT.

The chain combines TRBV18 with TRBJ2-3, with 10 bases that match TRBD1. J was trimmed by 1 base and V by 2 bases; bases with no gene match: 0. The V gene's germline CDR1 is KGHSH and CDR2 LQKENI. The CDR3 runs 15 residues. CDR3 sequence: CASSPGTGGTDTQYF. The CDR3 DNA follows: TGTGCCAGCTCACCAGGGACAGGGGGCACAGATACGCAGTATTTT.

The rearrangement links TRBV19 to TRBJ1-6; 8 nucleotides line up with TRBD1. Germline-derived CDR1 and CDR2 are LNHDA and SQIVND (reference sequence). Unmatched junction bases numbered 4, after V lost 3 bases and J lost 9 bases. The CDR3 runs to 14 residues. The CDR3 loop reads CASSIQQGVSPLHF. CDR3 bases: TGTGCCAGTAGTATTCAACAGGGGGTTTCACCCCTCCACTTT.

The gene calls are TRBV7-2 and TRBJ2-5; 8 nucleotides agree with TRBD1. Germline V gives CDR1 SGHTA, CDR2 FQGNSA. V was clipped by 5 bases and J by 0 bases; unmatched bases: 5. CDR3 length: 15 amino acids. The CDR3 DNA reads as TGTGCCAGCAGCCTGGACAGGGCGTACCAAGAGACCCAGTACTTC. This gives the protein CASSLDRAYQETQYF.

V is TRBV10-1 and J is TRBJ1-2; 8 bases match TRBD1. CDR1 and CDR2 (germline): WNHNN, SYGVQD (reference sequence). The CDR3 loop spans 13 amino acids. V shed 6 bases, J shed 4 bases, and the junction held 4 bases outside the gene matches. This CDR3 reads CASSQGASYGYTF. Written as DNA, the CDR3 is TGCGCCAGCAGCCAGGGGGCGAGCTATGGCTACACCTTC.

Only one count was recorded for this clone. The identical CDR3 is also encoded by other nucleotide sequences in the sample. The V gene is TRBV7-2, the J gene TRBJ1-2, with D possibly TRBD1 on 6 matching bases. Trimming took 3 bases from V and 1 from J, leaving 6 bases between them. This CDR3 is built from 13 residues. From germline, CDR1 is SGHTA and CDR2 FQGNSA. The CDR3 spells CASSLDSNYGYTF. In DNA form, the CDR3 reads TGTGCCAGCAGCTTGGACAGTAACTATGGCTACACCTTC.

The chain has TRBV6-6 and TRBJ2-7, with a possible D match to TRBD2 (6 bases). This CDR3 contains 15 residues. Germline V gene lookup returns CDR1 MNHNY and CDR2 SVGAGI (reference sequence). V was clipped by 7 bases and J by 0 bases, with 16 bases between them. CDR3 DNA: TGTGCCAGCACGGGGCCGGCGGGGAGCTCCTACGAGCAGTACTTC. This sequence encodes CASTGPAGSSYEQYF.

V usage is TRBV4-1 and J usage is TRBJ1-2, with a tentative D call TRBD1 (6 bases). There are 16 residues in the CDR3. Trimming took 0 bases from V and 4 from J, leaving 15 bases between them. Germline V gene sequence: CDR1 MGHRA, CDR2 YSYEKL. The CDR3 loop reads CASSQDWEGGGYGYTF. The DNA of the CDR3 is TGCGCCAGCAGCCAAGATTGGGAGGGAGGGGGCTATGGCTACACCTTC.

This clone was recorded once. V usage is TRBV24-1 and J usage is TRBJ1-2; the D gene is possibly TRBD1 (6 bases). This CDR3 region has 13 residues. Trimming left V 12 bases short and J 0 bases short, with 13 bases between. The V gene's germline CDR1 is KGHDR and CDR2 SFDVKD. In nucleotides, the CDR3 is TGTGCCGCTCGGGCAGGGGCTAACTATGGCTACACCTTC. It codes for CAARAGANYGYTF.

The rearrangement uses TRBV3-1 (or the pseudogene TRBV3-2) and TRBJ2-1; 8 positions agree with TRBD2. Trimming took 3 bases from V and 4 from J; bases not matched to a gene: 2. Germline values: CDR1 LGHDT, CDR2 YNNKEL (reference sequence). The CDR3 totals 14 residues. CDR3 loop: CASSHGTRYNEQFF. Here the CDR3 DNA reads TGTGCCAGCAGCCATGGGACTAGGTACAATGAGCAGTTCTTC.

The V call is TRBV7-2, the J call TRBJ2-2; TRBD2 aligns across 15 bases. The CDR3 length is 18 residues. Trimming took 6 bases from V and 0 from J; bases not matched to a gene: 5. CDR1 SGHTA and CDR2 FQGNSA come from the germline V gene. CDR3 nucleotides: TGTGCCAGCAGAGGACTAGCGGGGGGGCTGACGAACACCGGGGAGCTGTTTTTT. It codes for CASRGLAGGLTNTGELFF.

This chain's CDR3 is CASSPFAERWPQHF. For the CDR3, the DNA is TGTGCCAGCAGCCCCTTTGCAGAACGTTGGCCCCAGCATTTT. The chain has TRBV5-8 and TRBJ1-5; D is undetermined. Germline assignment: CDR1 SGHTS and CDR2 YDEGEE. V was trimmed by 4 bases and J by 9 bases, leaving 17 bases between them. CDR3 length equals 14 residues.

V gene TRBV3-1 (or the pseudogene TRBV3-2) combines with J gene TRBJ1-1; D is unresolved. The V gene's germline CDR1 is LGHDT and CDR2 YNNKEL (reference sequence). V was shortened by 1 base and J by 1 base, with 7 bases between the two germline ends. The CDR3 has 14 amino acids. The CDR3 sequence is CASSQGPENTEAFF. DNA for the CDR3: TGTGCCAGCAGCCAAGGTCCAGAGAACACTGAAGCTTTCTTT.

This chain joins TRBV7-9 and TRBJ1-6, with TRBD1 matching over 8 bases. The ends lost 0 bases at V and 9 bases at J; junction bases unmatched: 4. The CDR3 is 15 residues long. Germline CDR1 is SEHNR and CDR2 is FQNEAQ (reference sequence). The CDR3 loop reads CASSLAQQGASPLHF. CDR3 coding DNA: TGTGCCAGCAGCTTAGCGCAGCAGGGGGCTTCACCCCTCCACTTT.

The chain combines TRBV10-3 with TRBJ2-3; D gene unclear. This CDR3 is built from 15 residues. V was cut by 0 bases and J by 7 bases, with 14 bases left in between. CDR1 and CDR2 (germline): ENHRY, SYGVKD. The CDR3, as DNA: TGTGCCATCAGTGAGTCGGGTAACGAGAGGCATACGCAGTATTTT. Translated, it gives CAISESGNERHTQYF.

The V and J genes are TRBV7-2 and TRBJ2-1; maybe TRBD1 (5 bases). Germline assignment: CDR1 SGHTA and CDR2 FQGNSA. Trimming removed 2 bases from V and 0 bases from J, with 8 bases in between. The CDR3 has 15 amino acids. The CDR3 loop is CASSLFRGSYNEQFF. In DNA form, the CDR3 reads TGTGCCAGCAGCTTATTTAGGGGCTCCTACAATGAGCAGTTCTTC.

The chain joins TRBV9 to TRBJ2-1; no firm D call. The CDR3 is made up of 16 amino acids. Trimming took 2 bases from V and 0 from J, leaving 12 bases between them. The germline CDR1 and CDR2 sequences are SGDLS and YYNGEE. CDR3 sequence (DNA): TGTGCCAGCAGCGTCTTTAGCCTAGGCTCCTACAATGAGCAGTTCTTC. Amino acids: CASSVFSLGSYNEQFF.